The T cell receptor (beta chain) under discussion was sequenced for a study of T cell changes during pregnancy in multiple sclerosis. V dropped 2 bases and J dropped 1; count of bases not matched to a gene: 6. The CDR3 length is 17 residues. CDR1 is SGHNT and CDR2 is YENEEA in the germline V gene. Here immunoSEQ multiplex PCR was the method, and the copy in TCRdb shows in-frame clones only, minus some. This sample has 20,000 or so clones; more than 85% occur once, and the top ten carry 0.5% to 0.7%. The receptor was derived from a female donor in good health, enrolled as a control in a pregnancy study. The chain combines TRBV11-3 with TRBJ2-3; TRBD2 matches 10 bases. The material was CD4+ T cells from peripheral blood mononuclear cells, obtained after pregnancy. The CDR3 here is CASSLRSSGGRTDTQYF. As DNA, the CDR3 is TGTGCCAGCAGCTTAAGGTCTAGCGGGGGACGCACAGATACGCAGTATTTT.